This T cell receptor (beta chain) appears in the sequencing data of a study of memory CD4+ T cells and cytomegalovirus serostatus (dated by TCRdb to the late 2010s). In terms of the full investigation: The cohort included about 33 healthy adults from Belgium, of whom 9 were CMV seropositive and approximately 25 were CMV seronegative. CD4+ memory TCRbeta repertoires of a Belgian cohort with known cytomegalovirus serostatus were sequenced in order to replicate a published TCR-based CMV serostatus classifier.

The Quick-DNA Microprep Kit was used to extract genomic DNA from the sorted cells. Amplification of TCRbeta DNA was done with the immunoSEQ hsTCRbeta kit, following the protocol from the manufacturer. An Illumina MiSeq instrument was used to sequence the TCRbeta libraries. The authors' pipeline ran thus. Removing out-of-frame sequences left under 2.5 million distinct TCRbeta sequences, an average of roughly 67,000 per individual. Each individual was scored by the count of over 150 previously reported CMV-associated TCRbeta sequences and the total productive distinct TCRbeta count. A beta-binomial model was reimplemented in Python, and scikit-learn random forests with default parameters were trained on data from the US cohort. Classifier performance on the Belgian cohort was summarized as median AUC with percentile confidence intervals calculated over 10,000 bootstrap iterations. TCRdb's version of the immuneACCESS table is confined to in-frame rearrangements and falls short of the full clone set. An unresolved V gene accounts for under half of the shortfall where checked; the remainder is of unknown origin. V, J and clone size are taken as reported in that table, and D and trimming were inferred from the DNA itself. For this sample there are 50,000 to 65,000 clones; about four fifths appear just once. The ten largest clones capture around 1.5% of the sample.

The CDR3 covers 18 residues, taking in both the cysteine and the phenylalanine. Only the CDR3 DNA is retained, 54 bases long and in frame from the first base. Unmatched junction bases come to 8, with V trimmed by 4 bases and J by 3 bases. Via the germline V gene, CDR1 is SGHVS and CDR2 FQNEAQ. Findings and caveats that apply to the study as a whole: Among the 160 or so previously reported CMV-associated TCRbeta sequences, 60 to 85 showed up in the CD4+ memory repertoires, with each one found in between one and five individuals. Only CD4+CD45RO+ memory cells were sequenced, in contrast to the original study, in which naive and memory CD4+ and CD8+ populations were covered. CMV serostatus prediction reached a median bootstrapped AUC of about 0.95 with the original framework and 0.75 to 0.92 with a US-trained random forest. The original-framework classifier achieved a median bootstrapped AUC of 0.95 with a 95% CI of 0.76-1.00 on the Belgian cohort. Results were interpreted as suggesting that the CMV-associated TCR signature is largely present in the CD4+ memory repertoire.

To note about this clone: What this receptor recognizes is not known. No base qualities exist here, and no much larger clone lies one base off it.

A FACSAria II was used to sort memory CD4+ T cells, defined as single viable CD3+CD4+CD8-CD45RO+ cells. CMV serostatus was determined using a Roche Elecsys assay that detects serum IgG against CMV pp150, pp28, p38 and p52. Once the samples were thawed, total CD4+ T cells were enriched through positive selection using CD4 magnetic microbeads. The samples came from a separate study whose specific focus was interrogating the CD4+ T cell memory repertoire. Following standard operating procedures, peripheral blood mononuclear cells were isolated and cryopreserved, while serum was kept at -80 degrees C. The staining relied on CD3-PerCP (BW264/56), CD4-APC (RPA-T4), CD45RO-PE (UCHT1) and CD8-Pacific Orange (3B5) antibodies, and Sytox blue was used to exclude non-viable cells.

Recombination connected TRBV7-8 to TRBJ2-6; 11 central bases correspond to TRBD1. The sample taken for sequencing was memory CD4+ T cells from blood. The receptor comes from an adult in good health and CMV-seropositive. CDR3 region: CASSSWTGGVGGANVLTF. The DNA is TGTGCCAGCAGCTCCTGGACAGGGGGCGTAGGTGGGGCCAACGTCCTGACTTTC.